This TCR beta chain was recovered during a study of T cell responses to AZD1222 COVID-19 vaccine. Whole-study findings and limits: The reported proportion of spike-specific TCRs targeting unmutated variant regions was nearly half. Spike-specific TCRs gained breadth and depth after people received two AZD1222 doses.

After removal of 5 bases from V and 5 bases from J, the junction contained 8 bases not matched to a gene. Germline-derived CDR1 and CDR2 are MGHRA and YSYEKL. This CDR3 has 14 amino acids. On this clone itself: The antigen remains undetermined.

Data came from immunoSEQ multiplex PCR; TCRdb stores just in-frame clones and leaves some out. Of more than 110,000 clones listed, 92% are singletons. This TCR came from an adult in good health. The chain uses TRBV4-1 and TRBJ2-5; 7 bases align to TRBD2. The specimen was peripheral blood, collected on day 0 of AZD1222 vaccination. CDR3 protein: CASSISGGGETQYF. The CDR3 DNA reads TGCGCCAGCAGCATATCGGGAGGAGGGGAGACCCAGTACTTC.